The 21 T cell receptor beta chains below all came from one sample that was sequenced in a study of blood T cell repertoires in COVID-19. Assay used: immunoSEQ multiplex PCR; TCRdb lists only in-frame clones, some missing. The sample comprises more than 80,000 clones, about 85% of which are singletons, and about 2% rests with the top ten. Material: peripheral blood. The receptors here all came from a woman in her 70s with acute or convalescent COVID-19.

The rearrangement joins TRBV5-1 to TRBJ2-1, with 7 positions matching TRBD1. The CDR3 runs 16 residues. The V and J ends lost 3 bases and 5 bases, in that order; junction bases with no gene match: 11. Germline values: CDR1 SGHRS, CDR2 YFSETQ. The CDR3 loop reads CASSYDAGTVNNEQFF. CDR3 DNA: TGCGCCAGCAGCTACGACGCCGGGACAGTTAACAATGAGCAGTTCTTC.

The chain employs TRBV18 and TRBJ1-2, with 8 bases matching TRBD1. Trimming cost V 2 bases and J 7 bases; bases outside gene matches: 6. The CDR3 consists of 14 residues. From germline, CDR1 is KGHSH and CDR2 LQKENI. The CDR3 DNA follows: TGTGCCAGCTCACCAGGACAGGGCTGGACTGGCTACACCTTC. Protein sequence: CASSPGQGWTGYTF.

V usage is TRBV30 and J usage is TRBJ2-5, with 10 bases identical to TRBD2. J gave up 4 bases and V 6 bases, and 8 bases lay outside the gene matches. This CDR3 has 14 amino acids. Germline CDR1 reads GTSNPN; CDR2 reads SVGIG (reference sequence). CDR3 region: CACASGGGRETQYF. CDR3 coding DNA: TGTGCCTGTGCTAGCGGGGGTGGGAGAGAGACCCAGTACTTC.

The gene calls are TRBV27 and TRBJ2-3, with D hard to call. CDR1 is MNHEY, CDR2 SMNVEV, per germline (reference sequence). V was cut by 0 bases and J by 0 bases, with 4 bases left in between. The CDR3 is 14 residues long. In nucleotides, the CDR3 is TGTGCCAGCAGTTTATCGGCCAGCACAGATACGCAGTATTTT. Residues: CASSLSASTDTQYF.

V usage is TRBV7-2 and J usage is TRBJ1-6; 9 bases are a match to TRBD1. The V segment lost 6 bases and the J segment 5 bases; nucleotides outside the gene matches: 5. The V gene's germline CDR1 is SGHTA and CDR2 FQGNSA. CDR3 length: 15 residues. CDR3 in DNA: TGTGCCAGCAGACCAAGGACAGGGGATAATTCACCCCTCCACTTT. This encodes CASRPRTGDNSPLHF.

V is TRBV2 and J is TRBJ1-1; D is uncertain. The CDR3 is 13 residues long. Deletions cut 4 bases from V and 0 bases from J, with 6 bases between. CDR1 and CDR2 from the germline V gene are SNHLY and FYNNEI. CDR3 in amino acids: CASSGALNTEAFF. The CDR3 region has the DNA TGTGCCAGCAGTGGGGCACTGAACACTGAAGCTTTCTTT.

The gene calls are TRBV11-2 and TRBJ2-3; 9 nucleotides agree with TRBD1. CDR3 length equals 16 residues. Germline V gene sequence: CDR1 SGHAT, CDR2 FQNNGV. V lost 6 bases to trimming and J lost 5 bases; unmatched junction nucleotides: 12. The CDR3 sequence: CASRSIRDRVKDTQYF. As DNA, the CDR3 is TGTGCCAGCAGATCAATCCGGGACAGGGTTAAAGATACGCAGTATTTT.

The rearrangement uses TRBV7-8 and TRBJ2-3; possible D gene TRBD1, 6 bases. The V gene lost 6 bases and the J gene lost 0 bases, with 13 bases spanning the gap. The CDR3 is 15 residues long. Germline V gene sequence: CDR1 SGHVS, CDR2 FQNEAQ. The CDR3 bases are TGTGCCAGCAGTAAAAAACAGGGCAGCACAGATACGCAGTATTTT. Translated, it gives CASSKKQGSTDTQYF.

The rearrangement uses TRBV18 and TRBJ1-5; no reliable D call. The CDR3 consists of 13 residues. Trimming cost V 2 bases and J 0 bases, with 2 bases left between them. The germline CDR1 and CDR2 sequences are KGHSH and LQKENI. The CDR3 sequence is CASSPYSNQPQHF. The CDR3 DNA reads TGTGCCAGCTCACCATATAGCAATCAGCCCCAGCATTTT.

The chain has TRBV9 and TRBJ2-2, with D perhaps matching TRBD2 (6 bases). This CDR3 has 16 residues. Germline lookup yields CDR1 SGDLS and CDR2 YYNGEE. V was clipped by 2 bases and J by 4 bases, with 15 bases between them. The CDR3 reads CASSVTASVATGELFF. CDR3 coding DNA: TGTGCCAGCAGCGTTACGGCTAGCGTAGCCACCGGGGAGCTGTTTTTT.

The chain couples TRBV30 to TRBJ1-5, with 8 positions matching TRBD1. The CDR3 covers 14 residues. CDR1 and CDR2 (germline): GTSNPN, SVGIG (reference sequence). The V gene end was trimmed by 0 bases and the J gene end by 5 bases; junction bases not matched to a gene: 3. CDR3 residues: CAWSVDRGHQPQHF. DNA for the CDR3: TGTGCCTGGAGTGTCGACAGGGGTCATCAGCCCCAGCATTTT. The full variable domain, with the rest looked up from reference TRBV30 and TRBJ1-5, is SQTIHQWPATLVQPVGSPLSLECTVEGTSNPNLYWYRQAAGRGLQLLFYSVGIGQISSEVPQNLSASRPQDRQFILSSKKLLLSDSGFYLCAWSVDRGHQPQHFGDGTRLSIL.

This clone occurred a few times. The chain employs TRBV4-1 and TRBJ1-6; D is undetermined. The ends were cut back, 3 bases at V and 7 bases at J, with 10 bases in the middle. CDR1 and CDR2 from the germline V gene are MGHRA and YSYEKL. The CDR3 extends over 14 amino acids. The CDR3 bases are TGCGCCAGCAGCCATTCCCCCTTAAATTCACCCCTCCACTTT. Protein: CASSHSPLNSPLHF.

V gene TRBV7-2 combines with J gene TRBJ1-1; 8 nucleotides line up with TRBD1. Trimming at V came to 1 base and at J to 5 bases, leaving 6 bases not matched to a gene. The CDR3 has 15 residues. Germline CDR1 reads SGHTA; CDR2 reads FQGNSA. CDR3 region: CASSLGYRGTTEAFF. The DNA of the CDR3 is TGTGCCAGCAGCTTAGGGTACAGGGGGACTACTGAAGCTTTCTTT. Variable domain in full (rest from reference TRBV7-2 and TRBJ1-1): GAGVSQSPSNKVTEKGKDVELRCDPISGHTALYWYRQSLGQGLEFLIYFQGNSAPDKSGLPSDRFSAERTGGSVSTLTIQRTQQEDSAVYLCASSLGYRGTTEAFFGQGTRLTVV.

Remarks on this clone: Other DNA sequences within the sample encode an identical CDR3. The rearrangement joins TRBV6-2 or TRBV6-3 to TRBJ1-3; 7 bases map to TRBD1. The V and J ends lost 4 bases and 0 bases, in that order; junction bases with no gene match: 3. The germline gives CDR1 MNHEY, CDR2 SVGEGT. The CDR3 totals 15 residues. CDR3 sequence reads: CASSSGTVSGNTIYF. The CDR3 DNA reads TGTGCCAGCAGTTCCGGGACAGTCTCTGGAAACACCATATATTTT.

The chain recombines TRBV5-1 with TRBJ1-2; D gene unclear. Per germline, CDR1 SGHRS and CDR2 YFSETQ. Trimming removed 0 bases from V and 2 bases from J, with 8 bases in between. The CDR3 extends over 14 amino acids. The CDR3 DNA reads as TGCGCCAGCAGCTTGGGAGTTTCGAACTATGGCTACACCTTC. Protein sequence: CASSLGVSNYGYTF.

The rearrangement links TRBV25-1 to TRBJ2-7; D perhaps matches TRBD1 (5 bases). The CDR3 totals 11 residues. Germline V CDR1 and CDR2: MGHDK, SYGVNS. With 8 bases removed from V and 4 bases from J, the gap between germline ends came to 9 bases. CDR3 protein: CASSTAYEQYF. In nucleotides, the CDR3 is TGTGCCAGCTCGACAGCTTACGAGCAGTACTTC.

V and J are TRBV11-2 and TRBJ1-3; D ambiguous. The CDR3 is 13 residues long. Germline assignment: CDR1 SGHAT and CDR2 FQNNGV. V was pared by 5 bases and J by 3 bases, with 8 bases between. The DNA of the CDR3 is TGTGCCAGCAGCCTCCACAATGGAAACACCATATATTTT. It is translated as CASSLHNGNTIYF.

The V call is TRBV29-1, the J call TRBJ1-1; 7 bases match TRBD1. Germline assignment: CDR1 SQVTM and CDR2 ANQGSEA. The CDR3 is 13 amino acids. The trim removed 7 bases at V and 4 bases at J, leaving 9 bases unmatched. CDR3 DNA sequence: TGCAGCGCCAAACAGGGGAGTGCCACTGAAGCTTTCTTT. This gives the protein CSAKQGSATEAFF.

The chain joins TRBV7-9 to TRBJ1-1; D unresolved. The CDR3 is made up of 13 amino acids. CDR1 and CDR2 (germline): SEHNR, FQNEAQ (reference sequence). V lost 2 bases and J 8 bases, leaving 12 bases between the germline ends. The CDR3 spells CASSLWLSREAFF. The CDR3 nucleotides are TGTGCCAGCAGCTTATGGTTGTCCAGAGAAGCTTTCTTT.

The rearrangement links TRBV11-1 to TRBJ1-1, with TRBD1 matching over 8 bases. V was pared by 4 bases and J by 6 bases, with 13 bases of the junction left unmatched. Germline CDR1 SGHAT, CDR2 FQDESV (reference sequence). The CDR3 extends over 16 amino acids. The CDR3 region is CASSSSRTGLIAEAFF. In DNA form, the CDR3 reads TGTGCCAGCAGCTCCTCCCGGACAGGGTTAATTGCTGAAGCTTTCTTT.

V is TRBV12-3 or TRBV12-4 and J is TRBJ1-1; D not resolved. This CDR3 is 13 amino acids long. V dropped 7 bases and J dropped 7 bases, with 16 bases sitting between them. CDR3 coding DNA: TGTGCCAGCACCTTGGGAATTGGGAGTGAAGCTTTCTTT. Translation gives CASTLGIGSEAFF.